This TCR beta chain was sequenced for a study of blood T cell repertoires in COVID-19. Study-wide context: The United States, Italy and Spain supplied acute and convalescent COVID-19 samples.

Assay: immunoSEQ multiplex PCR; the TCRdb copy retains only in-frame clones and omits some. The sample contains some 100,000 clones, around 79% of which appear only once. The sequence was collected from a man aged 45 to 65 with acute or convalescent COVID-19. The sequenced sample was peripheral blood.

The CDR3 region is CASSQVDPTAGELFF. The DNA for the CDR3 is TGTGCCAGCAGCCAAGTAGACCCGACAGCCGGGGAGCTGTTTTTT. The chain carries TRBV3-1 (or the pseudogene TRBV3-2) and TRBJ2-2; possible D gene TRBD1, 5 bases. There are 15 residues in the CDR3. V shed 1 base and J shed 6 bases, with 12 bases lying between them. CDR1 and CDR2 (germline): LGHDT, YNNKEL (reference sequence).